This T cell receptor beta chain was captured by sequencing in a study of Ad26.COV2.S vaccination and SARS-CoV-2 variants. Generated by immunoSEQ multiplex PCR, the TCRdb table keeps only in-frame clones and is missing some. The sample consists of about 320,000 clones, about 82% of them appearing once. Treatment described: some 20 received Ad26.COV2.S at low or high dose, single or two shots; 5 received placebo; per-sample allocation not given. Specimen acquisition occurred on day 63 following the initial vaccine or placebo injection. The V gene's germline CDR1 is GTSNPN and CDR2 SVGIG (reference sequence). Trimming removed 4 bases at V and 5 bases at J, with 17 bases between. This CDR3 comprises 15 residues.

This chain uses TRBV30 with TRBJ1-4; D might be TRBD1 (5 bases). This TCR was sampled from a person aged 18-60 years who received the Ad26.COV2.S COVID-19 vaccine or a placebo. The source was peripheral blood, collected in a trial of Ad26.COV2.S vaccine versus placebo. CDR3 amino acids: CAWNRGQGRNEKLFF. CDR3 nucleotides: TGTGCCTGGAACAGAGGCCAGGGACGGAATGAAAAACTGTTTTTT.